This TCR beta chain is drawn from a study of T cells in Graves' hyperthyroidism and ophthalmopathy. Findings and caveats of the study: Model-based prediction identified ophthalmopathy a median 6.5 months prior to its onset. Blood also held most thyroid clonotypes expanded beyond 0.001.

Diagnoses were established using clinical symptoms, serum thyroxine and TRAb, thyroid ultrasound and orbital computed tomography. The ends were cut back, 4 bases at V and 0 bases at J, with 18 bases in the middle. The length of the CDR3 is 17 residues. On this clonotype: Its antigen is unidentified.

Amplification of TCR beta CDR3 regions used RNA as the template. First-round RT-PCR targeting the TCR CDR3 was performed with the HTBI primer set. TCRdb used MiXCR to reprocess the multiplex PCR reads, holding one entry per CDR3 protein. Of about 280,000 distinct CDR3 sequences listed, less than 30% are singletons. This chain joins TRBV12-3 or TRBV12-4 and TRBJ1-1; no clear D. This TCR derives from a man aged 40-55 years with Graves' hyperthyroidism that later progressed to Graves' ophthalmopathy. Specimen: blood. CDR3 sequence reads: CASSSFLLTQLNTEAFF. The CDR3, as DNA: TGTGCCAGCAGTTCATTCCTACTGACCCAGTTGAACACTGAAGCTTTCTTT.